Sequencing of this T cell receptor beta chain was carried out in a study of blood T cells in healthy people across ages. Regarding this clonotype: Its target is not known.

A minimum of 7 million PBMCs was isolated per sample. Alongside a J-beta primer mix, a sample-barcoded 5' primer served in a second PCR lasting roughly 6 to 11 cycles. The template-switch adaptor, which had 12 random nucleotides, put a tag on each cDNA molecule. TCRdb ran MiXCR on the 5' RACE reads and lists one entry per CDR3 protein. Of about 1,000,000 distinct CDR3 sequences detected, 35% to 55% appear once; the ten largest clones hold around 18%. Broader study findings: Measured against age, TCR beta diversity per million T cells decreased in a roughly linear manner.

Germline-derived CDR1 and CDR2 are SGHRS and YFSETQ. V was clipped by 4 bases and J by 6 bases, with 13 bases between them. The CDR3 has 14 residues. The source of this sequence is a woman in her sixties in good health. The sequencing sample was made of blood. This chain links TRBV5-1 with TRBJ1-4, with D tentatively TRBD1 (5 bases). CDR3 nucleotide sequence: TGCGCCAGCAGCCCCTCGGGACCGGATGAAAAACTGTTTTTT. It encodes CASSPSGPDEKLFF.